One sample yielded the 10 T cell receptor beta chains listed below, sequenced in a study of T cells in Graves' hyperthyroidism and ophthalmopathy (dated by TCRdb to between 2018 and 2021). Libraries were built with multiplex PCR. The reads were generated on an Illumina HiSeq 2000. The TCR beta CDR3 regions were amplified from RNA transcripts. The first round of RT-PCR for the TCR CDR3 was performed with the HTBI primer set and the Qiagen OneStep RT-PCR kit. TCRdb reanalyzed the raw reads on its own, using fastp at Q25 for trimming and MiXCR for clone calling, and kept in-frame beta chains. CDR3 protein sequences are deduplicated, and each keeps its most common genes and DNA. The sample has about 520,000 distinct CDR3 sequences on record, less than 25% of them singletons. The leading ten clones occupy 10% to 12% of the sample. Sequenced input: blood. The source of these receptors is a woman aged 30 to 39 with Graves' ophthalmopathy.

At least ten counts were recorded for this clonotype. V usage is TRBV19 and J usage is TRBJ2-2; D could derive from TRBD1 or TRBD2 (5 bases each). V lost 1 base and J lost 7, with 13 bases in between. Germline assignment: CDR1 LNHDA and CDR2 SQIVND (reference sequence). The CDR3 loop spans 15 amino acids. CDR3 sequence reads: CASSIGAGAGGELFF. Here the CDR3 DNA reads TGTGCCAGTAGTATAGGGGCCGGGGCCGGCGGGGAGCTGTTTTTT.

This clonotype is a singleton in its sample. V gene TRBV6-1 combines with J gene TRBJ2-7; 12 nucleotides align to TRBD1. Germline loops: CDR1 MNHNS, CDR2 SASEGT. Trimming removed 3 bases from V and 5 bases from J; junction bases left unmatched: 8. The CDR3 length is 16 residues. For the CDR3, the DNA is TGTGCCAGCAGTGATCCCGGCGGGACAGGGGGCAACGAGCAGTACTTC. Translation: CASSDPGGTGGNEQYF.

This clonotype was seen many times. The chain carries TRBV20-1 and TRBJ2-7; D possibly corresponds to TRBD1 (5 bases). The V gene's germline CDR1 is DFQATT and CDR2 SNEGSKA (reference sequence). This CDR3 has 13 amino acids. V was shortened by 0 bases and J by 6 bases, with 12 bases between the two germline ends. In DNA form, the CDR3 reads TGCAGTGCTAGAGAACAGGCCTTGAGCGAGCAGTACTTC. The encoded protein is CSAREQALSEQYF.

This clonotype was observed at least ten times. The chain recombines TRBV20-1 with TRBJ2-7, with 9 bases identical to TRBD2. This CDR3 comprises 14 residues. The trim removed 1 base at V and 0 bases at J, leaving 1 base unmatched. Germline values: CDR1 DFQATT, CDR2 SNEGSKA (reference sequence). The CDR3 DNA is TGCAGTGCTAGAGGGACTAGCGACTCCTACGAGCAGTACTTC. The encoded protein is CSARGTSDSYEQYF.

Many counts were recorded for this clonotype. This rearrangement joins TRBV6-1 to TRBJ2-5; TRBD1 might be the D (6 bases). Deletions cut 4 bases from V and 4 bases from J, with 13 bases between. Germline assignment: CDR1 MNHNS and CDR2 SASEGT. This CDR3 contains 14 residues. As DNA, the CDR3 is TGTGCCAGCAGTGTCCTACAGGGTCGAGAGACCCAGTACTTC. It yields the protein CASSVLQGRETQYF.

This clonotype was counted at least ten times. This chain joins TRBV28 and TRBJ1-1; D unresolved. CDR3 length: 12 residues. The V and J ends lost 5 bases and 10 bases respectively, with 14 bases between them. Germline V gene sequence: CDR1 MDHEN, CDR2 SYDVKM. CDR3 sequence: CASSPRPFPAFF. The CDR3 DNA reads as TGTGCCAGCAGTCCGAGGCCGTTCCCAGCTTTCTTT.

At least ten counts were recorded for this clonotype. The rearrangement joins TRBV11-2 to TRBJ2-5; 12 nucleotides align to TRBD2. Germline V lookup: CDR1 SGHAT, CDR2 FQNNGV. The trim removed 0 bases at V and 3 bases at J, leaving 8 bases unmatched. This CDR3 region has 18 residues. CDR3 coding DNA: TGTGCCAGCAGCTTAGATAGTCTAGCGGGGGGGATGGAAGAGACCCAGTACTTC. Amino acids: CASSLDSLAGGMEETQYF.

This clonotype has just a few counts. The V call is TRBV6-5, the J call TRBJ1-2; D gene unclear. From germline, CDR1 is MNHEY and CDR2 SVGAGI. CDR3 size: 14 residues. Trimming took off 4 bases at V and 8 bases at J, with 17 bases between the two ends. CDR3 amino acids: CASSFGEAGYGYTF. Here the CDR3 DNA reads TGTGCCAGCAGTTTCGGGGAGGCGGGGTACGGCTACACCTTC.

This clonotype has a count of ten or more. The gene calls are TRBV11-2 and TRBJ1-1, with D perhaps TRBD1 (6 bases). This CDR3 spans 14 amino acids. Trimming pared 3 bases from V and 1 base from J, leaving 9 bases between. Germline V gene lookup returns CDR1 SGHAT and CDR2 FQNNGV. Here the CDR3 DNA reads TGTGCCAGCAGCTTTGAGGACAGGAACACTGAAGCTTTCTTT. Amino acids: CASSFEDRNTEAFF.

This rearrangement joins TRBV7-3 to TRBJ2-5; D is possibly TRBD1 (5 bases). The CDR3 has 15 residues. Trimming removed 5 bases at V and 8 bases at J, with 21 bases between. CDR1 and CDR2 from the germline V gene are SGHTA and FQGTGA. The CDR3 reads CASSPGVGAFGTQYF. CDR3 DNA: TGTGCCAGCAGCCCTGGTGTTGGGGCTTTCGGAACCCAGTACTTC.